This T cell receptor (beta chain) comes out of a study of T-cell memory formation after mild COVID-19. About the research overall: Clustering of TCRs was largely donor specific.

Each CDR3 protein is one row after TCRdb ran MiXCR on the 5' RACE reads. The sample yields roughly 190,000 distinct CDR3 sequences, about 18% seen once. This clonotype was observed a handful of times. Per the germline V gene, CDR1 is DFQATT and CDR2 is SNEGSKA (reference sequence). The CDR3 spans 14 residues. The receptor was derived from an adult woman who had mild COVID-19 (a few samples of this study predate the infection). Cell type and time point are not known. Sequenced: PBMCs or a T cell subset sorted from them (not recorded which). This chain links TRBV20-1 with TRBJ2-1; 10 nucleotides align to TRBD1. CDR3: CGTGGTGAYNEQFF. CDR3 nucleotides: TGCGGCACGGGGGGGACAGGGGCCTACAATGAGCAGTTCTTC.